This T cell receptor beta chain was recorded in a study of blood T cell repertoires in COVID-19 (dated by TCRdb to the early 2020s). Study-wide context: The collaborator samples originated in the United States, Italy and Spain and spanned the acute and convalescent phases of COVID-19. The dataset comprised deeply sampled blood TCRbeta repertoires from subjects exposed to, actively infected with, or recovered from COVID-19. HLA class I and class II types, where available, came from metadata supplied by the sample provider rather than from assay-based typing. The repertoires were released in a freely available public database intended as a resource for research on the immune response to SARS-CoV-2. Sample metadata almost always included a de-identified subject ID, COVID-19 status, age in years and sex. Samples were obtained from the ongoing ImmuneRACE study (first 160 participants) and from over 1,000 subjects provided by 6 global collaborators. The material from the prospective study consisted of cDNA or gDNA derived from T cells, B-cell-depleted T cells, or PBMCs.

A note on this clone: Its antigen is unknown. Base qualities are not recorded, but no much larger clone differs from it by a single base.

TCRbeta CDR3 regions were amplified from genomic DNA by means of the immunoSEQ Assay, a bias-controlled multiplex PCR. The authors' analysis ran thus. Nucleated cell counts per sample were estimated from amplification of reference gene primers within the assay. To quantify the absolute abundance of each unique TCRbeta CDR3 rearrangement, sequence reads were collapsed and filtered. For each sample, productive Simpson clonality was calculated by taking the square root of Simpson's diversity index across productive rearrangements. The table comes from immuneACCESS by way of TCRdb, which keeps in-frame sequences with V and J called. Part of the clones is missing from these tables; in studies checked, under half for an unresolved V gene and the rest for unknown reasons. That table furnishes V, J and clone size, whereas the DNA furnished D and trimming. The sample table holds about 95,000 clones, of which around 80% were seen once. The ten largest clones represent roughly 24% of the sample.

Each collaborating institution followed its own protocols to collect whole blood in K2EDTA tubes. For TCRbeta analysis, collaborator samples were shipped as frozen whole blood, as isolated PBMCs, or as DNA extracted from either sample type. The germline V gene (reference sequence) provides CDR1 MNHEY and CDR2 SMNVEV. V lost 8 bases and J lost 9 bases, and the count of bases not matched to a germline gene is 14. The CDR3 holds 15 amino acids from the cysteine to the phenylalanine. The sequence is cut down to CDR3 DNA, 45 bases in frame from base 1. The study at large found these results: The amount of clinical and demographic metadata varied by source and participant and was provided uncurated.

Source material: peripheral blood. The chain joins TRBV27 to TRBJ2-1; 9 middle bases align to TRBD2. This receptor was taken from a human donor in a cohort sampled during active COVID-19. The CDR3 protein is CASRTGGGGRFEQFF. The nucleotides read TGTGCCAGCCGCACGGGCGGGGGGGGTCGGTTTGAGCAGTTCTTC.